This T cell receptor beta chain was documented in a study of CD8+ T cells in alopecia areata. Individuals with alopecia areata gave both lesional scalp punch biopsies and peripheral blood for collection. Extracted RNA was reverse transcribed into cDNA, the sequencing template. Repertoires were generated with immunoSEQ multiplex PCR, while TCRdb's copy carries only in-frame clones and drops some. The data show fewer than 20,000 clones, around three fifths seen once. Germline assignment: CDR1 MNHEY and CDR2 SVGAGI. The length of the CDR3 is 14 residues. V was trimmed by 9 bases and J by 5 bases, leaving 19 bases between them.

The chain joins TRBV6-5 to TRBJ1-2; TRBD1 might be the D (6 bases). This TCR was recovered from a human donor with alopecia areata. This sample comprised skin, obtained at week 0. The CDR3 sequence is CASHRRGAEYGYTF. The CDR3 bases are TGTGCCAGTCACAGGCGGGGGGCGGAGTATGGCTACACCTTC.